Below are 5 T cell receptor beta chains sequenced from a single sample in a study of cytomegalovirus exposure and HLA in healthy donors. TCRdb's copy holds only in-frame clones and misses some; the assay was immunoSEQ multiplex PCR. The table has under 250,000 clones, around 87% seen once. Sequencing was done on a sample of PBMCs. The source of these receptors is a woman under 30 in good health and CMV-seropositive.

The rearrangement joins TRBV10-1 to TRBJ2-4; D uncertain. Germline CDR1 reads WNHNN; CDR2 reads SYGVQD (reference sequence). The CDR3 is made up of 15 amino acids. With 3 bases removed from V and 0 bases from J, the gap between germline ends came to 9 bases. CDR3 bases: TGCGCCAGCAGTGAAACGGTACTAGCCAAAAACATTCAGTACTTC. This encodes CASSETVLAKNIQYF.

The chain carries TRBV5-1 and TRBJ2-3; D perhaps matches TRBD2 (5 bases). This CDR3 is built from 13 residues. Germline lookup yields CDR1 SGHRS and CDR2 YFSETQ. V shed 4 bases and J shed 2 bases, with 8 bases lying between them. CDR3 region: CASSEGYTDTQYF. As DNA, the CDR3 is TGCGCCAGCAGCGAGGGTTACACAGATACGCAGTATTTT. Full variable domain (remainder filled in from reference TRBV5-1 and TRBJ2-3): KAGVTQTPRYLIKTRGQQVTLSCSPISGHRSVSWYQQTPGQGLQFLFEYFSETQRNKGNFPGRFSGRQFSNSRSEMNVSTLELGDSALYLCASSEGYTDTQYFGPGTRLTVL.

The chain couples TRBV10-2 to TRBJ1-3; D not resolved. The CDR3 is 14 residues long. Trimming shortened V by 7 bases and J by 0 bases, and 10 bases separated the two germline ends. Germline lookup yields CDR1 WSHSY and CDR2 SAAADI. CDR3 in amino acids: CASTTDFSGNTIYF. The CDR3 nucleotides are TGCGCCAGCACCACGGACTTCTCTGGAAACACCATATATTTT.

The chain links TRBV9 to TRBJ2-3; tentatively, D is TRBD2 (6 bases). The CDR3 has 15 amino acids. From germline, CDR1 is SGDLS and CDR2 YYNGEE. The V gene lost 4 bases and the J gene lost 0 bases, with 12 bases spanning the gap. The CDR3 reads CASSPSGVSTDTQYF. DNA for the CDR3: TGTGCCAGCAGCCCCTCGGGGGTGAGCACAGATACGCAGTATTTT. The variable domain in full, completed from reference TRBV9 and TRBJ2-3, reads DSGVTQTPKHLITATGQRVTLRCSPRSGDLSVYWYQQSLDQGLQFLIQYYNGEERAKGNILERFSAQQFPDLHSELNLSSLELGDSALYFCASSPSGVSTDTQYFGPGTRLTVL.

The V call is TRBV7-2, the J call TRBJ2-2; TRBD1 is a possible D gene (6 bases). V lost 9 bases, J lost 4 bases, and 12 bases lay in between. The germline CDR1 and CDR2 sequences are SGHTA and FQGNSA. There are 13 residues in the CDR3. The CDR3 loop is CASKYRVTGELFF. Here the CDR3 DNA reads TGTGCCAGTAAATACAGGGTCACCGGGGAGCTGTTTTTT.